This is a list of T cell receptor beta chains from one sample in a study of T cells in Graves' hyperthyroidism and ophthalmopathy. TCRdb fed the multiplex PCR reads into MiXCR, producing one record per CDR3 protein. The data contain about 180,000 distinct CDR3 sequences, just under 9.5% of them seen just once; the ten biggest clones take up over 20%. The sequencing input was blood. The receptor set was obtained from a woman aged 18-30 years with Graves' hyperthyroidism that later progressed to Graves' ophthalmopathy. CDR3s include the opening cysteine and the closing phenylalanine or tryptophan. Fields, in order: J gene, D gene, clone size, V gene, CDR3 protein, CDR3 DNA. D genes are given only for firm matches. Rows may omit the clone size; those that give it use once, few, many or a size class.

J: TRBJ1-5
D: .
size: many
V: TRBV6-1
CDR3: CASSINQPQHF
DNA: TGTGCCAGCAGCATCAATCAGCCCCAGCATTTT

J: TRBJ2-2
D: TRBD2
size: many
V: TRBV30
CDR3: CAWSYGLAGTGELFF
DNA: TGTGCCTGGAGTTACGGACTAGCGGGAACCGGGGAGCTGTTTTTT

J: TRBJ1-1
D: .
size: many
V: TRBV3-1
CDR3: CASSQDLGGDGNTEAFF
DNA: TGTGCCAGCAGCCAAGATTTAGGAGGGGACGGGAACACTGAAGCTTTCTTT

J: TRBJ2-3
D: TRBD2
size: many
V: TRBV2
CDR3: CASGLAGRGADTQYF
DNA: TGTGCCAGCGGATTAGCGGGGAGGGGAGCAGATACGCAGTATTTT

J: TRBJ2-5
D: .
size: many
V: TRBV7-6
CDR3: CASSLETPGGETQYF
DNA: TGTGCCAGCAGCTTAGAAACCCCCGGCGGCGAGACCCAGTACTTC

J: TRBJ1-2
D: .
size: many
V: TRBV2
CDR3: CASTGDGGYTF
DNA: TGTGCCAGCACAGGGGACGGAGGCTACACCTTC

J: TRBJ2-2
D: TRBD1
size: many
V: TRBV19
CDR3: CASSTGQANTGELFF
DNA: TGTGCCAGTAGTACCGGACAGGCGAACACCGGGGAGCTGTTTTTT

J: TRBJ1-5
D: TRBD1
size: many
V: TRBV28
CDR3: CASSYTTQGVDGQPQHF
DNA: TGTGCCAGCAGTTATACAACCCAGGGGGTGGACGGGCAGCCCCAGCATTTT

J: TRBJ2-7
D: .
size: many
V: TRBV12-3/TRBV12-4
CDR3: CASSLQAAYEQYF
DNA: TGTGCCAGCAGTTTACAAGCAGCCTACGAGCAGTACTTC

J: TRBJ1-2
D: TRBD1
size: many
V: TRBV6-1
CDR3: CAPRDSLLPGGYTF
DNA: TGTGCCCCCCGGGACAGCCTCCTCCCGGGTGGCTACACCTTC

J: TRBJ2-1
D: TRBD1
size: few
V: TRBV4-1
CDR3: CASSQETDRGRSEQFF
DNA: TGCGCCAGCAGCCAAGAGACGGACAGGGGGCGGAGTGAGCAGTTCTTC

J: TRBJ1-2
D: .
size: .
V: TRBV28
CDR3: CASSRPGGRGYTF
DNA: TGTGCCAGCAGCCGCCCGGGGGGTCGGGGCTACACCTTC

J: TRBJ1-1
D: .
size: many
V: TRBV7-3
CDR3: CASSLTAAGATEAFF
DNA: TGTGCCAGCAGCTTAACGGCCGCAGGGGCCACTGAAGCTTTCTTT

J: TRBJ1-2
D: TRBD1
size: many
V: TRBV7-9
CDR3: CASSLDRGQGYTF
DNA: TGTGCCAGCAGCTTGGACAGGGGGCAGGGCTACACCTTC

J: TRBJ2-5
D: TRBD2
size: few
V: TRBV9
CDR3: CASSVGSLAGVETQYF
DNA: TGTGCCAGCAGCGTAGGTTCGCTAGCGGGGGTTGAGACCCAGTACTTC

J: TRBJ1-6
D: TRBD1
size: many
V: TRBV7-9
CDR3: CASSLVGGGTGFSPLHF
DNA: TGTGCCAGCAGCTTAGTAGGTGGAGGGACAGGGTTCTCACCCCTCCACTTT

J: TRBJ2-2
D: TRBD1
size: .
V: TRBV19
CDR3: CASSTPGQPCLF
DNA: TGTGCCAGTAGTACACCGGGACAGCCTTGCCTTTTT

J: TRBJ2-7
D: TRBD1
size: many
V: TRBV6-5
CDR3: CASSYSQGAGYEQYF
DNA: TGTGCCAGCAGTTACTCGCAGGGGGCGGGCTACGAGCAGTACTTC

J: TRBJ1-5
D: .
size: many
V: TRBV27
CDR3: CASSLSEGPQHF
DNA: TGTGCCAGCAGTTTATCTGAGGGGCCCCAGCATTTT

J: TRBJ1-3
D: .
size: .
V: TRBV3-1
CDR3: CAGSPGFSGNTIYF
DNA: TGTGCCGGCAGCCCAGGGTTCTCTGGAAACACCATATATTTT

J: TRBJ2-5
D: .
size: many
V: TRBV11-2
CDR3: CASSSTPNIQETQYF
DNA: TGTGCCAGCAGCTCCACCCCAAATATCCAAGAGACCCAGTACTTC

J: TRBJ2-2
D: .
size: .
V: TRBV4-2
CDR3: CASSQEVSLYTGELFF
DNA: TGTGCCAGCAGCCAAGAAGTCTCCCTCTACACCGGGGAGCTGTTTTTT

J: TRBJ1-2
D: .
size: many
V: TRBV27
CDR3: CASSSVGPYGYTF
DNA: TGTGCCAGCAGTTCCGTCGGGCCCTATGGCTACACCTTC

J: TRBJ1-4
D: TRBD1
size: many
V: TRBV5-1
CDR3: CASSVQGAATNEKLFF
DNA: TGCGCCAGCAGCGTGCAGGGGGCGGCAACTAATGAAAAACTGTTTTTT

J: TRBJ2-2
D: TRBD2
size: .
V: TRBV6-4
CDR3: CASRPATSGGENTGELFF
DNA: TGTGCCAGCAGACCCGCGACTAGCGGGGGAGAAAACACCGGGGAGCTGTTTTTT

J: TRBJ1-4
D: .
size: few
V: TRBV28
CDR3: CASRISGPGANEKLFF
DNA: TGTGCCAGCAGGATCTCAGGGCCCGGCGCTAATGAAAAACTGTTTTTT

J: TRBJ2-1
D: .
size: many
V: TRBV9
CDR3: CASSVEVGRGLREQFF
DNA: TGTGCCAGCAGCGTAGAGGTGGGGCGCGGTCTTCGTGAGCAGTTCTTC

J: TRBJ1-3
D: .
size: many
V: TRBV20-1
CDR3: CGKSGQFGNTIYF
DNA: TGCGGGAAATCAGGGCAATTTGGAAACACCATATATTTT

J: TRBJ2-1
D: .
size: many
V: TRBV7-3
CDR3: CASSPPGGLGNEQFF
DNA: TGTGCCAGCAGCCCTCCCGGGGGGCTGGGCAATGAGCAGTTCTTC

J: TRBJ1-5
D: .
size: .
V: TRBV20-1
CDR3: CSARKKERRGRQPQHF
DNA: TGCAGTGCTAGGAAAAAAGAACGGAGGGGACGGCAGCCCCAGCATTTT

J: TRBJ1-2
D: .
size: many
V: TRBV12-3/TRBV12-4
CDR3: CASSLTGGATGYTF
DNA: TGTGCCAGCAGTTTAACCGGGGGCGCTACCGGCTACACCTTC

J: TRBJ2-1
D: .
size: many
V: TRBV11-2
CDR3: CASRRASGLRINEQFF
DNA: TGTGCCAGCAGACGTGCGTCCGGACTACGGATTAATGAGCAGTTCTTC

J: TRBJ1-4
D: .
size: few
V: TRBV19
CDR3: CASSIRTENEKLFF
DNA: TGTGCCAGTAGTATCCGGACAGAGAATGAAAAACTGTTTTTT

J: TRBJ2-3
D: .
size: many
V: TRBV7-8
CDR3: CASSLNLPTDTQYF
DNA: TGTGCCAGCAGCTTAAATCTGCCGACAGATACGCAGTATTTT

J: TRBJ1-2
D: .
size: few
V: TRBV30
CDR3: CAWSPYALGNYGYTF
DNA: TGTGCCTGGAGTCCGTATGCGCTTGGTAACTATGGCTACACCTTC

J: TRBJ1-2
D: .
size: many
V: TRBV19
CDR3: CASSIAPGDYGYTF
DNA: TGTGCCAGTAGTATAGCGCCAGGGGACTATGGCTACACCTTC

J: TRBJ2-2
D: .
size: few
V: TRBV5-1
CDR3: CASSSGVTGELFF
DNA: TGCGCCAGCAGCTCAGGGGTCACCGGGGAGCTGTTTTTT

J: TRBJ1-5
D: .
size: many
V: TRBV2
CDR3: CASTSDSNQPQHF
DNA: TGTGCCAGCACAAGCGATAGCAATCAGCCCCAGCATTTT

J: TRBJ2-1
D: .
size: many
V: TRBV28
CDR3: CASSLGVYNEQFF
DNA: TGTGCCAGCAGTTTAGGCGTCTACAATGAGCAGTTCTTC

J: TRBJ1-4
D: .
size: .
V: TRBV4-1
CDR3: CASSQASYRTLHNEKLFF
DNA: TGCGCCAGCAGCCAAGCAAGCTACCGGACACTTCATAATGAAAAACTGTTTTTT

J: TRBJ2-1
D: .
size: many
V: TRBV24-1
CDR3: CATSNSNEQFF
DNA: TGTGCCACGTCAAATTCCAATGAGCAGTTCTTC

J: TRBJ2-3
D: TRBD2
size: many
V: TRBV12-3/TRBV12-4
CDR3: CASSETLAGSTDTQYF
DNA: TGTGCCAGCAGTGAAACACTAGCGGGGTCCACAGATACGCAGTATTTT

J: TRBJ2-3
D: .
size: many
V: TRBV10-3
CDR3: CAIGSYRVLDTDTQYF
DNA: TGTGCCATCGGATCCTACAGGGTGCTCGACACAGATACGCAGTATTTT

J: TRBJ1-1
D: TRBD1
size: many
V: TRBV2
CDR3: CASLHRGLLREGTEAFF
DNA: TGTGCCAGCCTACACAGGGGGCTTCTGAGGGAGGGAACTGAAGCTTTCTTT

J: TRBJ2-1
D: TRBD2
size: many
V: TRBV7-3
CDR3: CASSLVREGRGNEQFF
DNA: TGTGCCAGCAGCTTAGTCCGGGAGGGCCGGGGCAATGAGCAGTTCTTC

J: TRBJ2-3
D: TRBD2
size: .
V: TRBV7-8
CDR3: CASSQEGAGVSTSTDTQYF
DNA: TGTGCCAGCAGCCAAGAAGGGGCGGGGGTCAGCACTAGCACAGATACGCAGTATTTT

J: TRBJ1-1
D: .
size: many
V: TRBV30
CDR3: CAWTVQRDTEAFF
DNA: TGTGCCTGGACGGTTCAGCGCGACACTGAAGCTTTCTTT

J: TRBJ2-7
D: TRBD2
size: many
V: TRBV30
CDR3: CAWSVRRTFTRDYSYEQYF
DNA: TGTGCCTGGAGTGTACGAAGGACATTCACCCGGGACTACTCCTACGAGCAGTACTTC

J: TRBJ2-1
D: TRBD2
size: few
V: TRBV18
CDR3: CASSRREGKVEQFF
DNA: TGTGCCAGCAGTAGGCGGGAGGGCAAGGTTGAGCAGTTCTTC

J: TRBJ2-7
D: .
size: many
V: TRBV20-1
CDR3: CSARGWRREQYF
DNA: TGCAGTGCTAGGGGGTGGAGACGAGAGCAGTACTTC

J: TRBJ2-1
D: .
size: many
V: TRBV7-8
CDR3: CASSLVWSGVRNEQFF
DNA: TGTGCCAGCAGCTTAGTATGGTCCGGGGTGCGTAATGAGCAGTTCTTC

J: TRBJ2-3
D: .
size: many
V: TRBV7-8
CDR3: CASNERGAGADTQYF
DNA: TGTGCCAGCAACGAACGGGGGGCCGGAGCAGATACGCAGTATTTT